A single sample is the source of the 19 T cell receptor beta chains below, sequenced in a study of cytomegalovirus exposure and HLA in healthy donors. A multiplex PCR was run with 60 Vbeta primers and 13 Jbeta primers. Measured with immunoSEQ multiplex PCR; TCRdb has only the in-frame clones, and not every one. This table has 180,000 or so clones, 60% to 80% appearing once. Sequenced input: PBMCs. These receptors came from a female donor in good health and CMV-seronegative.

This chain connects TRBV19 to TRBJ2-7, with 8 positions matching TRBD1. The J segment lost 6 bases and the V segment lost 4 bases, leaving 8 bases of the junction unmatched. The CDR3 is made up of 14 amino acids. The germline gives CDR1 LNHDA, CDR2 SQIVND (reference sequence). The CDR3: CASSKDRAVVEQYF. The CDR3 coding sequence is TGTGCCAGTAGTAAGGACAGGGCCGTCGTCGAGCAGTACTTC.

The chain employs TRBV20-1 and TRBJ1-4, with TRBD1 matching 7 bases. The V gene end was trimmed by 6 bases and the J gene end by 12 bases; junction bases not matched to a gene: 7. The CDR3 spans 11 residues. CDR1 and CDR2 from the germline V gene are DFQATT and SNEGSKA (reference sequence). The CDR3 protein is CSAPTGPELFF. CDR3 bases: TGCAGTGCCCCGACAGGGCCGGAACTGTTTTTT.

The CDR3: CASSPAEPRAPLHF. The CDR3 DNA is TGTGCCAGCAGCCCCGCGGAACCGCGGGCCCCCCTCCACTTT. The rearrangement joins TRBV7-3 to TRBJ1-6; D is undetermined. The CDR3 extends over 14 amino acids. Trimming shortened V by 5 bases and J by 13 bases, and 18 bases separated the two germline ends. Germline CDR1 and CDR2: SGHTA and FQGTGA.

The chain employs TRBV27 and TRBJ2-5; 9 bases match TRBD1. This CDR3 contains 13 residues. V gave up 10 bases and J gave up 5 bases; unmatched junction bases: 8. Germline V lookup: CDR1 MNHEY, CDR2 SMNVEV (reference sequence). CDR3 sequence: CATRGQGMETQYF. CDR3 DNA: TGTGCCACCAGGGGACAGGGTATGGAGACCCAGTACTTC.

J is TRBJ2-5 and V is TRBV7-3, with TRBD2 identical over 7 bases. CDR3 size: 16 residues. CDR1 and CDR2 from the germline V gene are SGHTA and FQGTGA. The J segment lost 1 base and the V segment lost 2 bases, leaving 7 bases of the junction unmatched. CDR3 bases: TGTGCCAGCAGCTTAGGACTAGTCGCCACCCAAGAGACCCAGTACTTC. Protein product: CASSLGLVATQETQYF.

The rearrangement joins TRBV4-3 to TRBJ2-1; D might be TRBD1 (5 bases). The germline V gene has CDR1 LGHNA and CDR2 YSLEER. Deletions cut 1 base from V and 7 bases from J, with 11 bases between. The CDR3 totals 14 residues. In DNA, the CDR3 is TGCGCCAGCAGCCAAGTCCAGGGTTGGAATGAGCAGTTCTTC. Protein product: CASSQVQGWNEQFF.

The V gene is TRBV27, the J gene TRBJ1-1; 11 nucleotides match TRBD1. The CDR3 is 15 residues long. The germline V gene has CDR1 MNHEY and CDR2 SMNVEV (reference sequence). V lost 5 bases to trimming and J lost 3 bases; unmatched junction nucleotides: 5. In nucleotides, the CDR3 is TGTGCCAGCAGTAGGGGACAGGGGGATTACACTGAAGCTTTCTTT. Encoded protein: CASSRGQGDYTEAFF.

CDR3 sequence: CASSQDRLEQFF. DNA for the CDR3: TGTGCCAGCAGCCAGGACAGGTTGGAGCAGTTCTTC. This sequence joins TRBV5-8 and TRBJ2-1, with 7 bases fitting TRBD1. Trimming took 4 bases from V and 10 from J; bases not matched to a gene: 5. The CDR3 is 12 residues long. Germline-derived CDR1 and CDR2 are SGHTS and YDEGEE.

This clone was observed once. This sequence joins TRBV18 and TRBJ2-3; TRBD1 matches 8 bases. This CDR3 comprises 14 residues. The ends lost 6 bases at V and 4 bases at J; junction bases unmatched: 6. The germline gives CDR1 KGHSH, CDR2 LQKENI. As DNA, the CDR3 is TGTGCCAGCTCCGCGGGACAGGCGGCAGATACGCAGTATTTT. This sequence encodes CASSAGQAADTQYF.

The chain carries TRBV19 and TRBJ1-2; 7 bases line up with TRBD1. The V and J ends lost 7 bases and 2 bases, in that order; junction bases with no gene match: 10. Germline CDR1 is LNHDA and CDR2 is SQIVND (reference sequence). This CDR3 has 15 residues. The CDR3 DNA reads TGTGCCAGTAATTCCAAGGGGGCGGCGAACTATGGCTACACCTTC. It encodes CASNSKGAANYGYTF.

This clone was seen a handful of times. V usage is TRBV28 and J usage is TRBJ1-5; unclear D gene. The germline V gene encodes CDR1 MDHEN and CDR2 SYDVKM. The CDR3 is 16 residues long. Trimming took 3 bases from V and 0 from J, leaving 12 bases between them. The CDR3 sequence: CASSFLIANSNQPQHF. Here the CDR3 DNA reads TGTGCCAGCAGTTTCCTCATCGCGAATAGCAATCAGCCCCAGCATTTT.

This sequence joins TRBV19 and TRBJ1-2; the D is unclear. V was pared by 6 bases and J by 1 base, with 18 bases between. The germline CDR1 and CDR2 sequences are LNHDA and SQIVND (reference sequence). There are 16 residues in the CDR3. In DNA form, the CDR3 reads TGTGCCAGTAGCCTCCACAGTGACGCCAATAACTATGGCTACACCTTC. The encoded protein is CASSLHSDANNYGYTF.

The chain links TRBV2 to TRBJ1-5; a weak D match, TRBD1 (6 bases). Trimming removed 6 bases from V and 0 bases from J, with 12 bases in between. The CDR3 covers 15 residues. In germline, CDR1 is SNHLY, CDR2 FYNNEI. In DNA form, the CDR3 reads TGTGCCAGCAGCCCGGGACACCTTAGCAATCAGCCCCAGCATTTT. The encoded protein is CASSPGHLSNQPQHF.

This chain uses TRBV9 with TRBJ2-7; 9 bases line up with TRBD1. The V gene end was trimmed by 0 bases and the J gene end by 5 bases; junction bases not matched to a gene: 6. The CDR3 covers 15 residues. The germline gives CDR1 SGDLS, CDR2 YYNGEE. CDR3: CASSVGGQGGHEQYF. CDR3 nucleotides: TGTGCCAGCAGCGTAGGGGGACAGGGTGGACACGAGCAGTACTTC.

This sequence joins TRBV4-1 and TRBJ1-6; 10 bases match TRBD1. V lost 8 bases, J lost 10 bases, and 14 bases stayed unmatched. This CDR3 has 16 residues. The V gene's germline CDR1 is MGHRA and CDR2 YSYEKL. CDR3 sequence: CASGTTGGQIWSPLHF. CDR3 in DNA: TGCGCCAGCGGGACGACAGGGGGCCAGATATGGTCACCCCTCCACTTT.

This chain joins TRBV20-1 and TRBJ2-1, with D unclear. Germline CDR1 DFQATT, CDR2 SNEGSKA (reference sequence). Trimming removed 3 bases at V and 9 bases at J, with 9 bases between. The CDR3 extends over 11 amino acids. CDR3 loop: CSASPYGEQFF. The DNA for the CDR3 is TGCAGTGCTAGTCCGTACGGTGAGCAGTTCTTC.

The rearrangement uses TRBV19 and TRBJ2-3; 7 nucleotides match TRBD2. The germline CDR1 and CDR2 sequences are LNHDA and SQIVND (reference sequence). J lost 1 base, V lost 1 base, and 8 bases had no gene match. This CDR3 is built from 17 residues. CDR3 loop: CASSIAWAGVGTDTQYF. For the CDR3, the DNA is TGTGCCAGTAGTATAGCGTGGGCGGGAGTGGGCACAGATACGCAGTATTTT.

CDR3 in amino acids: CASSQSVESSGKSSYEQYF. CDR3 DNA: TGCGCCAGCAGTCAATCCGTAGAGTCTAGCGGAAAAAGCTCCTACGAGCAGTACTTC. The chain uses TRBV23-1 and TRBJ2-7; 7 positions agree with TRBD2. TRBV23-1 qualifies as an ORF whose function is uncertain. The CDR3 loop spans 19 amino acids. J lost 0 bases, V lost 0 bases, and 14 bases had no gene match.

The rearrangement uses TRBV11-2 and TRBJ2-3; the match to TRBD2 covers 8 bases. The CDR3 contains 15 residues. V lost 5 bases and J lost 2; bases outside the gene matches: 6. CDR1 is SGHAT and CDR2 is FQNNGV in the germline V gene. The CDR3 loop reads CASSLSGTYTDTQYF. In DNA, the CDR3 is TGTGCCAGCAGCCTTAGCGGGACGTACACAGATACGCAGTATTTT.